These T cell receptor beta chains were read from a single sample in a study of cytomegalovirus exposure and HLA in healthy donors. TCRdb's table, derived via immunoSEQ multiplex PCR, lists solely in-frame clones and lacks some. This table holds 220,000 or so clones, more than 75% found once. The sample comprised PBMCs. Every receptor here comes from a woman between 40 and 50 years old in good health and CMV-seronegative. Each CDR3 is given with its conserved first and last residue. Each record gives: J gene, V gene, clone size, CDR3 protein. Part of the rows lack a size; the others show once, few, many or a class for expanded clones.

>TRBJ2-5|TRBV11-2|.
CASSLAFGAGDVETQYF
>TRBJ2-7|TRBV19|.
CASSTSLAGSVYEQYF
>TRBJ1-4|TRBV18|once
CASSLGHGVNEKLFF
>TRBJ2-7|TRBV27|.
CASSPTGLAGVYEQYF
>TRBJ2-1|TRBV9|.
CASSVLTGGDEQFF
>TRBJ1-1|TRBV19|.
CASSLASTEAFF
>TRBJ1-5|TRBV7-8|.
CASSLGGRGNQPQHF
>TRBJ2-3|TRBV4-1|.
CASSQELLARPDTQYF
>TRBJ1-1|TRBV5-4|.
CACTLSGGLTEAFF
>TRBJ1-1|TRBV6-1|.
CASSEADRGNTEAFF
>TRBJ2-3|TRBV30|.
CAWRYRGRTDTQYF
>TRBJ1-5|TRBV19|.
CASKTGGDQPQHF
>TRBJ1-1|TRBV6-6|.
CASSYGRENTEAFF
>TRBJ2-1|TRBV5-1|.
CASSRGDREVYNEQFF
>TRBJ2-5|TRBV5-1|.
CASSLDRQETQYF
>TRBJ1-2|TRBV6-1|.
CASSGLWTRTGGDYGYTF
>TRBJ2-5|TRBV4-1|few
CASSQDETDGTQYF
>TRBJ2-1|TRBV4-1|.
CASSQDLGLVTYNEQFF
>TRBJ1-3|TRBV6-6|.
CASSYTGQSSGNTIYF